Given below is one T cell receptor (beta chain) in context. This sample stems from a study of PD-L1 blockade in urothelial cancer. Study-wide background: Patients had been given 0 to 3 earlier chemotherapy regimens. A median roughly 150,000 T cells were found in blood samples.

The assay was immunoSEQ multiplex PCR, and TCRdb's table has in-frame clones only and misses some. The sample lists around 80,000 clones, around 87% occurring once. The specimen was PBMCs, collected around atezolizumab (anti-PD-L1) treatment. The TCR was taken from a woman aged 70 to 79 with urothelial cancer.

CDR3 residues: CASSFRSGLVTGELFF. CDR3 DNA sequence: TGTGCCAGCAGCTTCCGATCGGGTCTGGTCACCGGGGAGCTGTTTTTT. The chain employs TRBV7-8 and TRBJ2-2; no firm D call. The ends were cut back, 3 bases at V and 4 bases at J, with 15 bases in the middle. The CDR3 consists of 16 residues. Germline lookup yields CDR1 SGHVS and CDR2 FQNEAQ.